This is a list of T cell receptor beta chains from one sample in a study of cytomegalovirus exposure and HLA in healthy donors. The method was immunoSEQ multiplex PCR; TCRdb's version includes in-frame clones alone and lacks a portion of them. This sample yields about 130,000 clones, of which around four fifths are seen a single time; 25% to 30% belongs to the top ten. The sequenced material came from PBMCs. These receptors were obtained from a man younger than 40 in good health and CMV-seropositive. The CDR3 runs from the conserved cysteine through the conserved F or W. A D gene is named only where the DNA matches it firmly. The listing skips clone size in some rows; elsewhere it reads once, few, many or a size class.

clone_size	j_call	v_call	d_call	cdr3_nt	cdr3_aa
NA	TRBJ1-5	TRBV5-4	NA	TGTGCCAGCAGCTTGGGTTTTAGAAATCAGCCCCAGCATTTT	CASSLGFRNQPQHF
NA	TRBJ1-2	TRBV6-5	TRBD1	TGTGCCAGCAGCCGACAGGGCCCCTATGGCTACACCTTC	CASSRQGPYGYTF
NA	TRBJ1-3	TRBV7-2	NA	TGTGCCAGCAGCTTATACCAGGGAACTGGAAACACCATATATTTT	CASSLYQGTGNTIYF
few	TRBJ1-5	TRBV19	NA	TGTGCCAGTAGTCCGAGTGGTGGTGGCAATCAGCCCCAGCATTTT	CASSPSGGGNQPQHF
NA	TRBJ2-1	TRBV7-8	NA	TGTGCCAGCAGCTCCGACAGTGGTGACTACAATGAGCAGTTCTTC	CASSSDSGDYNEQFF
NA	TRBJ1-2	TRBV19	TRBD1	TGTGCCAGTAGTAGCGCGACAGGGGACTATGGCTACACCTTC	CASSSATGDYGYTF
NA	TRBJ2-1	TRBV5-5	NA	TGTGCCAGCAGCTTGGAACGCCGCGGTGAGCAGTTCTTC	CASSLERRGEQFF
NA	TRBJ2-5	TRBV9	TRBD2	TGTGCCAGCAGTTCCGAGACAGCGGGGGCGTCAAGGAGGGAGACCCAGTACTTC	CASSSETAGASRRETQYF
NA	TRBJ2-1	TRBV6-1	TRBD2	TGTGCCAGCAGTAACGGACTAGCGGGGTCCAATGAGCAGTTCTTC	CASSNGLAGSNEQFF
once	TRBJ2-3	TRBV19	TRBD1	TGTGCCAGTAGTCGAGGGGGCGCAGATACGCAGTATTTT	CASSRGGADTQYF
NA	TRBJ2-1	TRBV5-1	TRBD2	TGCGCCAGCAGCTTACTGGGACTAGCGGGAGGGCCGGGAGAGCAGTTCTTC	CASSLLGLAGGPGEQFF
NA	TRBJ2-2	TRBV7-3	TRBD2	TGTGCCAGCAGCTTGTGGGGGACTAGCGAGTACACCGGGGAGCTGTTTTTT	CASSLWGTSEYTGELFF
few	TRBJ1-1	TRBV11-1	NA	TGTGCCAGCAGCCTTTTGTCAGGGGATGAAGCTTTCTTT	CASSLLSGDEAFF
NA	TRBJ2-5	TRBV2	NA	TGTGCCAGCAGTGATGACGGGAGCAAGGAGACCCAGTACTTC	CASSDDGSKETQYF
once	TRBJ2-3	TRBV5-4	TRBD1	TGTGCCAGCAGCCCAGGACAGGTTAGCACAGATACGCAGTATTTT	CASSPGQVSTDTQYF
NA	TRBJ2-7	TRBV9	NA	TGTGCCAGCAGCGTAGGAGCGATTGGGGGGTCCTACGAGCAGTACTTC	CASSVGAIGGSYEQYF
NA	TRBJ2-7	TRBV27	TRBD1	TGTGCCAGCATTCTCCCTTGGGGCGAAGGACAGGGGGCGTTCGAGCAGTACTTC	CASILPWGEGQGAFEQYF
few	TRBJ1-2	TRBV6-6	TRBD1	TGTGCCAGCAGTCAGGACAGGTCCTATGGCTACACCTTC	CASSQDRSYGYTF
NA	TRBJ1-6	TRBV10-2	TRBD1	TGCGCCAGCAGTGAGTCAAGCAGGGGGCTATCACCCCTCCACTTT	CASSESSRGLSPLHF
NA	TRBJ2-2	TRBV9	TRBD2	TGTGCCAGCAGCCGGCTGGCGAGCGGGAGGGCCAACACCGGGGAGCTGTTTTTT	CASSRLASGRANTGELFF
NA	TRBJ1-1	TRBV7-9	NA	TGTGCCAGCAGCTCACCTTGGACAGATGAAGCTTTCTTT	CASSSPWTDEAFF
NA	TRBJ1-1	TRBV29-1	NA	TGCAGCGGCGGGTGGGACACTGAAGCTTTCTTT	CSGGWDTEAFF
NA	TRBJ2-5	TRBV10-3	NA	TGTGCCATCAGCGGAAGGGACACCCCGAAGGCAGAGACCCAGTACTTC	CAISGRDTPKAETQYF
NA	TRBJ2-2	TRBV6-5	TRBD2	TGTGCCAGCAGTCTAGCGGGGGGGCGGGACGGGGAGCTGTTTTTT	CASSLAGGRDGELFF
NA	TRBJ2-5	TRBV9	TRBD2	TGTGCCAGCAGCCCGCTAGCGGGGATTCAAGAGACCCAGTACTTC	CASSPLAGIQETQYF
NA	TRBJ1-6	TRBV11-2	TRBD1	TGTGCCAGCAGCCCCCGGGGACAGGGCACTTATTCACCCCTCCACTTT	CASSPRGQGTYSPLHF
NA	TRBJ2-4	TRBV2	TRBD2	TGTGCCAGCAGTGAACGAGTAGCGGGGGACTTAGCCAAAAACATTCAGTACTTC	CASSERVAGDLAKNIQYF
NA	TRBJ2-7	TRBV25-1	TRBD1	TGTGCCAGCACTGGACAGGGTGTTGAGCAGTACTTC	CASTGQGVEQYF
many	TRBJ1-2	TRBV7-9	NA	TGTGCCAGCAGCGACCCGAGGAGAGCTAACTATGGCTACACCTTC	CASSDPRRANYGYTF
NA	TRBJ1-4	TRBV7-9	TRBD1	TGTGCCAGCAGCGTGACAGGGCCTACTAATGAAAAACTGTTTTTT	CASSVTGPTNEKLFF
NA	TRBJ1-1	TRBV5-6	TRBD1	TGTGCCAGCAGCTTAGGAGGGACAGGGGGCTTGACCACTGAAGCTTTCTTT	CASSLGGTGGLTTEAFF
NA	TRBJ2-3	TRBV5-4	NA	TGTGCCAGCAGCCCAGGGGACGCAGCTCCCCGCACAGATACGCAGTATTTT	CASSPGDAAPRTDTQYF
NA	TRBJ1-2	TRBV19	NA	TGTGCCAGTAGTAACAGGGTGGATGGCTACACCTTC	CASSNRVDGYTF
NA	TRBJ2-5	TRBV9	TRBD2	TGTGCCAGCAGCCCCCGAGGGACTAGCGGGGAGACCCAGTACTTC	CASSPRGTSGETQYF
NA	TRBJ2-7	TRBV5-1	NA	TGCGCCAGCAGCCCTAGCACAGGGACCTACGAGCAGTACTTC	CASSPSTGTYEQYF
NA	TRBJ1-3	TRBV18	NA	TGTGCCAGCTCCCACAGGGTATACTCTGGAAACACCATATATTTT	CASSHRVYSGNTIYF
NA	TRBJ2-1	TRBV7-3	NA	TGTGCCAGCAGCTTAACGGGCTATGAGCAGTTCTTC	CASSLTGYEQFF
NA	TRBJ2-5	TRBV6-4	NA	TGTGCCAGCAGTGACAGGCCAGGGGAGACCCAGTACTTC	CASSDRPGETQYF
NA	TRBJ2-7	TRBV6-5	TRBD1	TGTGCCAGCAGTACTACCGGGACAGGGCACTACGAGCAGTACTTC	CASSTTGTGHYEQYF
NA	TRBJ2-1	TRBV25-1	TRBD1	TGTGCCAGCAGTGAATATCGGCCAGGGGGCAGGGATGAGCAGTTCTTC	CASSEYRPGGRDEQFF